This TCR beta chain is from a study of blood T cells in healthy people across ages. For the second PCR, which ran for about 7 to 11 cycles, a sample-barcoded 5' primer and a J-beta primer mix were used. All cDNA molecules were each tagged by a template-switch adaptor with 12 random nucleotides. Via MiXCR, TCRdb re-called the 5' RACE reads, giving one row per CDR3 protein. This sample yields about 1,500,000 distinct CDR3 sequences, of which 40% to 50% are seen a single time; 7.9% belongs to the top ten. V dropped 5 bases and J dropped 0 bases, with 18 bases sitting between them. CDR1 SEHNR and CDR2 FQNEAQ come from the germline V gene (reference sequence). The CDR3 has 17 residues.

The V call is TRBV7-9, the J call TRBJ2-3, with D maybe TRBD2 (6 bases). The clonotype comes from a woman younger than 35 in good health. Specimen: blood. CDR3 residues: CASSGRLEGLSTDTQYF. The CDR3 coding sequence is TGTGCCAGCAGCGGTAGACTTGAGGGACTTAGCACAGATACGCAGTATTTT.